The clone carrying this T cell receptor (beta chain) was seen more than once but under ten times. This specimen belongs to a study of T cells in Graves' hyperthyroidism and ophthalmopathy. Criteria for exclusion of patients were uncontrolled infection, other autoimmune disease, pregnancy or lactation. Used for diagnoses were clinical symptoms, serum thyroxine and TRAb, thyroid ultrasound and orbital computed tomography. Isolation of PBMCs was performed on about 10 ml fresh peripheral blood. There were TCR beta CDR3 regions amplified from RNA transcripts. HTBI primers were the set used in a first-round RT-PCR of the TCR CDR3. TCRdb recomputed calls from the multiplex PCR reads with MiXCR, one row per CDR3 protein. The table lists fewer than 750,000 distinct CDR3 sequences, about 14% of them singletons. The germline V and J ends were trimmed by 3 bases and 4 bases, with 5 bases remaining between them. The length of the CDR3 is 12 residues. Looked up from germline, CDR1 is SGDLS and CDR2 is YYNGEE.

The sequenced material came from blood. The gene calls are TRBV9 and TRBJ2-4; no definite D call. This clonotype was obtained from a woman aged 45-59 years with Graves' ophthalmopathy. The CDR3 is CASSGQKNIQYF. The CDR3 region has the DNA TGTGCCAGCAGCGGGCAGAAAAACATTCAGTACTTC.